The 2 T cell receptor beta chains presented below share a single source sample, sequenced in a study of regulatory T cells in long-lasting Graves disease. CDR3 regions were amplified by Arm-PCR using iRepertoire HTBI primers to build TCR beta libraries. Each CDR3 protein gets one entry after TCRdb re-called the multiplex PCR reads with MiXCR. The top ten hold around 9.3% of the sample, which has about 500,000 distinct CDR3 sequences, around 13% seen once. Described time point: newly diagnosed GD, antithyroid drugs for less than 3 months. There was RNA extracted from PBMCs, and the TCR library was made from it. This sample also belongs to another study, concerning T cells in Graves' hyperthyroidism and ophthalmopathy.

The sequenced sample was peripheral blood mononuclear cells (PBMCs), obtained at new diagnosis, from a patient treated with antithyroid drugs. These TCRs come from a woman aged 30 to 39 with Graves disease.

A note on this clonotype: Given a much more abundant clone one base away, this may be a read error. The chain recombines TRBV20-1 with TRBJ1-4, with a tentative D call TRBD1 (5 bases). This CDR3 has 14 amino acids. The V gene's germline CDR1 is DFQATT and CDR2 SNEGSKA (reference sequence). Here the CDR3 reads CSASRLVGREKLSF. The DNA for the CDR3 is TGCAGTGCCAGCCGATTAGTGGGGCGGGAAAAACTGTCTTTT.

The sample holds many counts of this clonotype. CDR3 protein: CASSLTIYEQYF. The CDR3 region has the DNA TGTGCCAGCAGCTTAACGATCTACGAGCAGTACTTC. The V and J genes are TRBV11-2 and TRBJ2-7; D is undetermined. Trimming took off 2 bases at V and 3 bases at J, with 5 bases between the two ends. The CDR3 is 12 residues long. Germline CDR1 reads SGHAT; CDR2 reads FQNNGV.